This T cell receptor beta chain was observed in a study of OX40 agonist ivuxolimab in advanced cancers. The study, taken as a whole, reports: Normalized T-cell clonal expansion was also low in some nonresponders.

As to this clone: The antigen is unknown.

Assay: immunoSEQ multiplex PCR; the TCRdb copy retains only in-frame clones and omits some. The table has around 80,000 clones, about 86% seen once. Sample: CD4+ or CD8+ T cells sorted from blood, taken in a trial of the OX40 agonist ivuxolimab. The receptor comes from an adult with an advanced solid tumor such as melanoma, head and neck, liver or kidney cancer.

CDR3 nucleotides: TGTGCCAGCAGCTCTAGACAGGGAACACTACTCTCCTATAATTCACCCCTCCACTTT. Protein sequence: CASSSRQGTLLSYNSPLHF. The gene calls are TRBV7-2 and TRBJ1-6; 7 bases match TRBD1. Germline CDR1 reads SGHTA; CDR2 reads FQGNSA. The CDR3 runs 19 residues. V was clipped by 4 bases and J by 0 bases; unmatched bases: 12.